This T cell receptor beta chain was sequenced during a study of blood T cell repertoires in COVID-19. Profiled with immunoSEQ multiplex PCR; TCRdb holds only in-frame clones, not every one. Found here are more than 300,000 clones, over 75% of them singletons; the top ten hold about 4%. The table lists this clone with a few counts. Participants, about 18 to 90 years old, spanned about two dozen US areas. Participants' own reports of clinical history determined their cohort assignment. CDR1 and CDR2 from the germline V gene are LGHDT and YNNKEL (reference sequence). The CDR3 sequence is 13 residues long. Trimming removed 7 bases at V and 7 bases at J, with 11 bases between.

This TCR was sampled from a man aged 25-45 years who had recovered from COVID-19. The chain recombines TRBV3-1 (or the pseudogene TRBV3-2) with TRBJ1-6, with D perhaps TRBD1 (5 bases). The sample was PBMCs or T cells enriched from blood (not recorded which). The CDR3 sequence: CASNLGGNSPLHF. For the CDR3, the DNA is TGTGCCAGCAACCTGGGGGGGAATTCACCCCTCCACTTT.